This is a list of T cell receptor beta chains from one sample in a study of blood T cell dynamics during melanoma immunotherapy. Only in-frame clones appear in the TCRdb table, and some are missing; sequencing was by immunoSEQ multiplex PCR. The table includes 11,000 or so clones, approximately 87% detected once. Sequenced material: blood, taken from a patient treated with checkpoint blockade. These receptors all come from a human donor with melanoma. Each CDR3 is given with its conserved first and last residue. A D gene is named only where the DNA matches it firmly. Expanded clones get a size class; other rows say once, few or many, or leave the size out.

v_call: TRBV2
j_call: TRBJ1-5
d_call: TRBD1
clone_size: .
cdr3_aa: CASSEMRDRNQPQHF
cdr3_nt: TGTGCCAGCAGTGAAATGCGGGACAGAAATCAGCCCCAGCATTTT

v_call: TRBV6-5
j_call: TRBJ1-2
d_call: TRBD1
clone_size: .
cdr3_aa: CASSRTGTGYGYTF
cdr3_nt: TGTGCCAGCAGTAGGACAGGGACTGGCTATGGCTACACCTTC

v_call: TRBV5-1
j_call: TRBJ1-1
d_call: .
clone_size: .
cdr3_aa: CASSLEGSWRGGRGMNTEAFF
cdr3_nt: TGCGCCAGCAGCTTGGAGGGGTCTTGGCGTGGAGGGCGGGGGATGAACACTGAAGCTTTCTTT

v_call: TRBV7-8
j_call: TRBJ1-1
d_call: .
clone_size: .
cdr3_aa: CASSLGLPRNTEAFF
cdr3_nt: TGTGCCAGCAGCTTAGGACTCCCAAGGAACACTGAAGCTTTCTTT

v_call: TRBV10-3
j_call: TRBJ2-5
d_call: .
clone_size: .
cdr3_aa: CAISELESYQETQYF
cdr3_nt: TGTGCCATCAGTGAGCTGGAGTCGTACCAAGAGACCCAGTACTTC

v_call: TRBV7-8
j_call: TRBJ2-2
d_call: .
clone_size: .
cdr3_aa: CASSLLHHTGELFF
cdr3_nt: TGTGCCAGCAGCTTACTACACCACACCGGGGAGCTGTTTTTT

v_call: TRBV6-4
j_call: TRBJ2-7
d_call: .
clone_size: .
cdr3_aa: CAIPPYPGLPYEQYF
cdr3_nt: TGTGCCATCCCGCCCTACCCGGGACTTCCCTACGAGCAGTACTTC

v_call: TRBV11-2
j_call: TRBJ2-2
d_call: TRBD1
clone_size: .
cdr3_aa: CASSPRQGADTGELFF
cdr3_nt: TGTGCCAGCAGCCCCAGACAGGGGGCCGACACCGGGGAGCTGTTTTTT

v_call: TRBV29-1
j_call: TRBJ2-7
d_call: .
clone_size: .
cdr3_aa: CSVQLVGDEQYF
cdr3_nt: TGCAGCGTCCAGTTGGTTGGGGACGAGCAGTACTTC

v_call: TRBV11-2
j_call: TRBJ1-4
d_call: .
clone_size: .
cdr3_aa: CASSLGVLNEKLFF
cdr3_nt: TGTGCCAGCAGCTTGGGTGTCCTGAATGAAAAACTGTTTTTT

v_call: TRBV28
j_call: TRBJ2-6
d_call: .
clone_size: .
cdr3_aa: CASRRGPGANVLTF
cdr3_nt: TGTGCCAGCCGGAGGGGCCCTGGGGCCAACGTCCTGACTTTC

v_call: TRBV6-1
j_call: TRBJ1-2
d_call: .
clone_size: .
cdr3_aa: CASSFDSPRGYTF
cdr3_nt: TGTGCCAGCAGTTTTGACAGTCCGAGGGGCTACACCTTC

v_call: TRBV28
j_call: TRBJ2-7
d_call: .
clone_size: .
cdr3_aa: CASSRLHEQYF
cdr3_nt: TGTGCCAGCAGTCGGCTGCACGAGCAGTACTTC

v_call: TRBV19
j_call: TRBJ1-5
d_call: .
clone_size: once
cdr3_aa: CASHRSYSNQPQHF
cdr3_nt: TGTGCCAGCCACAGAAGTTATAGCAATCAGCCCCAGCATTTT

v_call: TRBV30
j_call: TRBJ2-7
d_call: TRBD2
clone_size: .
cdr3_aa: CAWSAGLNEQYF
cdr3_nt: TGTGCCTGGAGTGCGGGACTAAACGAGCAGTACTTC

v_call: TRBV27
j_call: TRBJ2-1
d_call: TRBD2
clone_size: .
cdr3_aa: CASSPRTSGILEQFF
cdr3_nt: TGTGCCAGCAGTCCTCGGACTAGCGGGATACTTGAGCAGTTCTTC

v_call: TRBV18
j_call: TRBJ1-2
d_call: TRBD1
clone_size: .
cdr3_aa: CASSATGGYGYTF
cdr3_nt: TGTGCCAGCTCAGCTACAGGGGGATATGGCTACACCTTC

v_call: TRBV2
j_call: TRBJ2-1
d_call: TRBD1
clone_size: once
cdr3_aa: CASSGTGGSEQFF
cdr3_nt: TGTGCCAGCAGTGGGACAGGGGGCAGTGAGCAGTTCTTC

v_call: TRBV7-2
j_call: TRBJ2-7
d_call: TRBD2
clone_size: .
cdr3_aa: CASSLGSLAGGVEQYF
cdr3_nt: TGTGCCAGCAGCTTAGGTTCATTAGCGGGAGGGGTAGAGCAGTACTTC

v_call: TRBV10-2
j_call: TRBJ1-1
d_call: .
clone_size: .
cdr3_aa: CASGAGVTKAFF
cdr3_nt: TGCGCCAGCGGGGCAGGGGTTACTAAAGCTTTCTTT

v_call: TRBV19
j_call: TRBJ1-3
d_call: .
clone_size: .
cdr3_aa: CASSSSGYGNTIYF
cdr3_nt: TGTGCCAGTAGTTCTTCAGGGTACGGAAACACCATATATTTT

v_call: TRBV7-9
j_call: TRBJ1-3
d_call: .
clone_size: .
cdr3_aa: CASSLDRGNTIYF
cdr3_nt: TGTGCCAGCAGCTTAGACAGGGGAAACACCATATATTTT

v_call: TRBV28
j_call: TRBJ1-1
d_call: .
clone_size: .
cdr3_aa: CASSSIVFTEAFF
cdr3_nt: TGTGCCAGCAGTTCAATAGTGTTCACTGAAGCTTTCTTT

v_call: TRBV18
j_call: TRBJ1-2
d_call: TRBD1
clone_size: .
cdr3_aa: CASSPPGQGLVYGYTF
cdr3_nt: TGTGCCAGCTCACCCCCCGGACAGGGGTTAGTCTATGGCTACACCTTC

v_call: TRBV29-1
j_call: TRBJ2-1
d_call: .
clone_size: once
cdr3_aa: CSVSYNEQFF
cdr3_nt: TGCAGCGTATCCTACAATGAGCAGTTCTTC

v_call: TRBV5-4
j_call: TRBJ2-1
d_call: .
clone_size: .
cdr3_aa: CASSQGSGRSSEQFF
cdr3_nt: TGTGCCAGCAGCCAAGGATCAGGGCGGTCCAGTGAGCAGTTCTTC

v_call: TRBV7-9
j_call: TRBJ2-3
d_call: TRBD1
clone_size: .
cdr3_aa: CASSFRGQTDTQYF
cdr3_nt: TGTGCCAGCAGCTTCAGGGGGCAGACAGATACGCAGTATTTT

v_call: TRBV29-1
j_call: TRBJ2-3
d_call: .
clone_size: .
cdr3_aa: CSVIPPGVDTQYF
cdr3_nt: TGCAGCGTGATTCCTCCGGGAGTAGATACGCAGTATTTT

v_call: TRBV5-4
j_call: TRBJ2-2
d_call: TRBD1
clone_size: .
cdr3_aa: CASRRDRLSGELFF
cdr3_nt: TGTGCCAGCAGACGGGACAGGTTGAGCGGGGAGCTGTTTTTT